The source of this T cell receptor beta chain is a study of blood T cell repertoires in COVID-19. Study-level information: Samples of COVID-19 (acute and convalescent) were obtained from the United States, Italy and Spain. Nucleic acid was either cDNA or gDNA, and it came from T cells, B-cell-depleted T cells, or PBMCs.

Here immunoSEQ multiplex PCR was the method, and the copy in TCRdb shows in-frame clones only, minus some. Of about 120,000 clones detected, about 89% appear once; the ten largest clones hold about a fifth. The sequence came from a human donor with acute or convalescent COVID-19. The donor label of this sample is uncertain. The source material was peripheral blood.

CDR3 protein: CASSLTGDYGYTF. As DNA, the CDR3 is TGTGCCAGCAGTTTAACAGGGGACTATGGCTACACCTTC. The genes are TRBV27 and TRBJ1-2, with 7 bases matching TRBD1. Germline CDR1 and CDR2: MNHEY and SMNVEV (reference sequence). The CDR3 totals 13 residues. V lost 2 bases and J lost 3; bases outside the gene matches: 0.